These 7 T cell receptor beta chains were all obtained from the same sample, sequenced in a study of beta chain features in type 1 diabetes. Every bit of the isolated RNA underwent reverse transcription, so sequencing read expressed TCRB transcripts. The table came from immunoSEQ multiplex PCR; TCRdb's copy has only in-frame clones and leaves some out. The table includes about 99,000 clones, roughly 28% detected once. What these receptors recognize is not known. Study-level findings and limits: Shortening of TCRB CDR3s, moderate but significant, appeared in all four CD4+ subsets of Type 1 diabetes patients.

The sequenced material came from central memory CD4+ T cells from blood. The receptors derive from a woman aged 18-30 years with type 1 diabetes.

V gene TRBV28 combines with J gene TRBJ2-1, with 7 bases matching TRBD2. The germline V gene has CDR1 MDHEN and CDR2 SYDVKM. CDR3 length: 15 amino acids. Trimming cost V 5 bases and J 9 bases; bases outside gene matches: 13. Here the CDR3 DNA reads TGTGCCAGCAGTAATGGGGGGGTGAAAGCTGGTGAGCAGTTCTTC. Encoded protein: CASSNGGVKAGEQFF. The full variable domain, in which reference TRBV28 and TRBJ2-1 provide the parts outside the CDR3, is DVKVTQSSRYLVKRTGEKVFLECVQDMDHENMFWYRQDPGLGLRLIYFSYDVKMKEKGDIPEGYSVSREKKERFSLILESASTNQTSMYLCASSNGGVKAGEQFFGPGTRLTVL.

This clone occurred a few times. V and J are TRBV5-1 and TRBJ2-1, with TRBD1 matching over 7 bases. J gave up 12 bases and V 4 bases, and 10 bases lay outside the gene matches. The CDR3 is 13 residues long. Germline CDR1 SGHRS, CDR2 YFSETQ. The CDR3 protein is CASSPRQGIGQFF. The CDR3 region has the DNA TGCGCCAGCAGCCCTCGACAGGGAATAGGGCAGTTCTTC.

The chain employs TRBV5-4 and TRBJ1-1; D is uncertain. V lost 2 bases, J lost 2 bases, and 16 bases lay in between. CDR3 length equals 16 residues. From germline, CDR1 is SGHNT and CDR2 YYREEE (reference sequence). CDR3 amino acids: CASSLDFLAGNTEAFF. In DNA form, the CDR3 reads TGTGCCAGCAGCTTAGATTTCTTGGCGGGCAACACTGAAGCTTTCTTT.

This clone was observed a few times. The V and J genes are TRBV5-6 and TRBJ1-1, with D unresolved. The CDR3 runs 14 residues. CDR1 is SGHDT and CDR2 is YYEEEE in the germline V gene. V lost 2 bases to trimming and J lost 0 bases, with 8 bases between them. This chain's CDR3 is CASSFGGVNTEAFF. DNA for the CDR3: TGTGCCAGCAGCTTCGGCGGTGTGAACACTGAAGCTTTCTTT.

The rearrangement links TRBV6-5 to TRBJ2-4, with 7 nucleotides matching TRBD1. The CDR3 is made up of 13 amino acids. Looked up from germline, CDR1 is MNHEY and CDR2 is SVGAGI. J gave up 9 bases and V 8 bases, and 10 bases lay outside the gene matches. CDR3 loop: CASGKGANGIQYF. CDR3 sequence (DNA): TGTGCCAGCGGAAAGGGGGCGAACGGCATTCAGTACTTC.

This rearrangement joins TRBV7-8 to TRBJ2-5; D remains unclear. This CDR3 has 16 residues. Germline V lookup: CDR1 SGHVS, CDR2 FQNEAQ. The V gene lost 1 base and the J gene lost 1 base, with 13 bases spanning the gap. For the CDR3, the DNA is TGTGCCAGCAGCTTAGGTTCTGTGGGCACCCAAGAGACCCAGTACTTC. Protein: CASSLGSVGTQETQYF.

This clone was picked up a small number of times. The chain uses TRBV7-9 and TRBJ2-7; a weak D match, TRBD1 (5 bases). Trimming stripped 5 bases from V and 1 base from J, with 15 bases between. The CDR3 has 15 amino acids. Germline CDR1 SEHNR, CDR2 FQNEAQ (reference sequence). This chain's CDR3 is CASSPGLVGSYEQYF. The CDR3 bases are TGTGCCAGCAGCCCAGGGTTAGTAGGATCCTACGAGCAGTACTTC.